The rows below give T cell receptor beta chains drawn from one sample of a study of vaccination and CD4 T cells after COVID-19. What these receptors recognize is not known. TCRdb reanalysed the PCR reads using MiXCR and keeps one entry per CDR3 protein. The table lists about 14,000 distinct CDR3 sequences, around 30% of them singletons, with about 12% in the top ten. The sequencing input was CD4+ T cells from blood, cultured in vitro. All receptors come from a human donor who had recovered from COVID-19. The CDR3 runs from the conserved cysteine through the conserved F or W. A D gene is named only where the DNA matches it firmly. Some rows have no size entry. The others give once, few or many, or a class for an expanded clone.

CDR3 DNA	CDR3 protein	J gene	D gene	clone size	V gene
TGCAGCGCTTCCGGACAGGGTATGTACGAGCAGTACTTC	CSASGQGMYEQYF	TRBJ2-7	TRBD1	.	TRBV29-1
TGTGCCAGCATTCTCGGCACTAGCGGGCACCAAGAGACCCAGTACTTC	CASILGTSGHQETQYF	TRBJ2-5	TRBD2	few	TRBV2
TGTGCCAGCACCCGGGCAAGCGAGCAGTACTTC	CASTRASEQYF	TRBJ2-7	.	.	TRBV6-2/TRBV6-3
TGTGCCAGCAGCTTGAGGCAGGACGGTGAAGCTTTCTTT	CASSLRQDGEAFF	TRBJ1-1	.	.	TRBV11-2
TGTGCCAGCAGCGGGGGTGAAAAACTGTTTTTT	CASSGGEKLFF	TRBJ1-4	.	.	TRBV6-1
TGTGCCAGCAGTCTAGGGACTAGCGGGAAGGAGACCCAGTACTTC	CASSLGTSGKETQYF	TRBJ2-5	TRBD2	few	TRBV2
TGTGCCATCACGGACAGCACAGATACGCAGTATTTT	CAITDSTDTQYF	TRBJ2-3	.	.	TRBV6-1
TGTGCCAGTAGTATTAGAGGCGAGTCCGACGCAGCCTGGGAGACCCAGTACTTC	CASSIRGESDAAWETQYF	TRBJ2-5	.	few	TRBV19
TGCAGCGTAGATCAAATAGATACGCAGTATTTT	CSVDQIDTQYF	TRBJ2-3	.	.	TRBV29-1
TGTGCCAGCAGAGGGACTATGGGAGATACGCAGTATTTT	CASRGTMGDTQYF	TRBJ2-3	TRBD2	.	TRBV5-4
TGTGCCAGCCGGACTAGGAGCACAGATACGCAGTATTTT	CASRTRSTDTQYF	TRBJ2-3	TRBD2	few	TRBV2
TGTGCCAGCAGTTATGGGCAGGGTACTGAAAAACTGTTTTTT	CASSYGQGTEKLFF	TRBJ1-4	.	.	TRBV6-5
TGCAGTGGCAAAGAGGGGACAGCTTTTAATTCACCCCTCCACTTT	CSGKEGTAFNSPLHF	TRBJ1-6	TRBD1	medium-sized	TRBV20-1
TGTGCCAGCAGCTTAACGGGTTCTGATGGTGAAGCTTTCTTT	CASSLTGSDGEAFF	TRBJ1-1	.	.	TRBV7-3
TGTGCCAGCAGTTACTCGGAAGCTAGCGGGACCCAAGAGACCCAGTACTTC	CASSYSEASGTQETQYF	TRBJ2-5	TRBD2	.	TRBV6-2/TRBV6-3
TGTGCCAGCAGCTTAGTTTTCAAGGGAGGGAACACCATATATTTT	CASSLVFKGGNTIYF	TRBJ1-3	.	.	TRBV7-2
TGCGCCAGCAGCCGAGGACCTGTCGGGAACACTGAAGCTTTCTTT	CASSRGPVGNTEAFF	TRBJ1-1	.	.	TRBV4-1
TGTGCCAGCAGTTTGTCTAGCGGGAGAGGCCGGCAAGAGACCCAGTACTTC	CASSLSSGRGRQETQYF	TRBJ2-5	TRBD2	medium-sized	TRBV28
TGTGCCAGCAGCTTAGCGAGGAGGGATACGCAGTATTTT	CASSLARRDTQYF	TRBJ2-3	.	few	TRBV7-8
TGCAGTGCTAAACAAAACTCCGACAATGAGCAGTTCTTC	CSAKQNSDNEQFF	TRBJ2-1	.	medium-sized	TRBV20-1
TGCAGTGCTAGAGATCGGTTAGGAGCAGATACGCAGTATTTT	CSARDRLGADTQYF	TRBJ2-3	.	.	TRBV20-1
TGCAGTGCTAGAGGAGGGGCCCCCACAGATACGCAGTATTTT	CSARGGAPTDTQYF	TRBJ2-3	.	few	TRBV20-1
TGCAGTGCTAGAGATCTAGTCACTAGCGGGGGTATCTACGAGCAGTACTTC	CSARDLVTSGGIYEQYF	TRBJ2-7	TRBD2	few	TRBV20-1
TGCAGTGCCCCCGGACTAGCGGGCTCCCCAACAGACACAGATACGCAGTATTTT	CSAPGLAGSPTDTDTQYF	TRBJ2-3	TRBD2	.	TRBV20-1
TGTGCCAGCAGCGCGAGACTCCGACAAGAGACCCAGTACTTC	CASSARLRQETQYF	TRBJ2-5	.	.	TRBV7-8
TGCAGCGTTGACGGGCTCGATGGCTACACCTTC	CSVDGLDGYTF	TRBJ1-2	.	.	TRBV29-1
TGCAGTGCTAGAGAGATCGGGGGGCCTCACAATGAGCAGTTCTTC	CSAREIGGPHNEQFF	TRBJ2-1	.	few	TRBV20-1
TGTGCCAGCAACCGGCGGAGTTTCCCGGACAGGGTTCACGGCTACACCTTC	CASNRRSFPDRVHGYTF	TRBJ1-2	TRBD1	.	TRBV5-6
TGCGCCAGCAGTGAGTCTAGCGGGAGGGCCTACGAGCAGTACTTC	CASSESSGRAYEQYF	TRBJ2-7	TRBD2	.	TRBV10-2
TGCAGTGCTAGCGGACTAGCGGGAGGCACCGGGGAGCTGTTTTTT	CSASGLAGGTGELFF	TRBJ2-2	TRBD2	.	TRBV20-1
TGTGCCAGCAGCTTAATGGGGGACACTGAAGCTTTCTTT	CASSLMGDTEAFF	TRBJ1-1	.	.	TRBV7-9
TGCAGCGCAGGGGTACCCCTCCACTTT	CSAGVPLHF	TRBJ1-6	.	.	TRBV20-1
TGCAGTGCTAGCGGATACAATGAGCAGTTCTTC	CSASGYNEQFF	TRBJ2-1	.	.	TRBV20-1
TGTGCCAGCAGGGGACAGGGTGGGCAGCCCCAGCATTTT	CASRGQGGQPQHF	TRBJ1-5	TRBD1	few	TRBV6-1
TGTGCCAGTCGCGGGGGGCAGTTCTACAATGAGCAGTTCTTC	CASRGGQFYNEQFF	TRBJ2-1	TRBD2	.	TRBV19
TGCAGCGTCGCACGGATTAGCTCCTACGAGCAGTACTTC	CSVARISSYEQYF	TRBJ2-7	.	.	TRBV29-1
TGCAGTGCTCATACTCTGGGGGGAGGGAGCTCTGGGGCCAACGTCCTGACTTTC	CSAHTLGGGSSGANVLTF	TRBJ2-6	TRBD2	.	TRBV20-1
TGTGCCAGCAGTTTATACGTGTTGGGACAGGAATCAATACGACGCAATCAGCCCCAGCATTTT	CASSLYVLGQESIRRNQPQHF	TRBJ1-5	TRBD1	few	TRBV12-3/TRBV12-4
TGTGCCAGCAGCTTAGAGGGGGGACAGGGTCACTCACCCCTCCACTTT	CASSLEGGQGHSPLHF	TRBJ1-6	TRBD1	.	TRBV7-6
TGTGCCAGCAGTTCTTATGCGACAGGGGGAAACACCATATATTTT	CASSSYATGGNTIYF	TRBJ1-3	TRBD1	few	TRBV6-5
TGCGCCAGCAGCCGAGGACCTATGGAGACCCAGTACTTC	CASSRGPMETQYF	TRBJ2-5	.	.	TRBV4-1
TGCAGTGCTAGTTTTGGCGGGAACACCGGGGAGCTGTTTTTT	CSASFGGNTGELFF	TRBJ2-2	.	few	TRBV20-1
TGTGCCAGCAGCCGACTAGCGGGACGGGGAGGGGAGCAGTACTTC	CASSRLAGRGGEQYF	TRBJ2-7	TRBD2	.	TRBV11-2
TGTGCCAGCACCCTAATGAGTGGAGGGAGGTGGCAGCCCCAGCATTTT	CASTLMSGGRWQPQHF	TRBJ1-5	.	.	TRBV12-3/TRBV12-4
TGCGCCAGCAGCCAATCCCGGGGAGGGGTGAAGACTGAAGCTTTCTTT	CASSQSRGGVKTEAFF	TRBJ1-1	.	.	TRBV10-2
TGCGCCAGCAGCCAAGGGGCGGCGGGAGGGCCGGAGACCCAGTACTTC	CASSQGAAGGPETQYF	TRBJ2-5	TRBD2	few	TRBV4-3
TGTGCCAGCAGCGTTACTAGCGGTGAGGCAACCCAGTACTTC	CASSVTSGEATQYF	TRBJ2-5	TRBD2	few	TRBV7-8
TGCAGTGCTAGGATCGGGACAGGGTACAACTACGAGCAGTACTTC	CSARIGTGYNYEQYF	TRBJ2-7	TRBD1	few	TRBV20-1
TGTGCCAGCAGCGACCCACAGGGAGCGGCTGAAGCTTTCTTT	CASSDPQGAAEAFF	TRBJ1-1	.	.	TRBV7-3
TGCGCCAGCAGCACAGGGACGGCCCAAGGCTACACCTTC	CASSTGTAQGYTF	TRBJ1-2	.	.	TRBV5-1
TGTGCCAGCAGTGAATCGGGCTATGAGCAGTTCTTC	CASSESGYEQFF	TRBJ2-1	.	.	TRBV25-1
TGTGCCAGCAGTGCTGTTCAGGGGGGTCTGAATCAGCCCCAGCATTTT	CASSAVQGGLNQPQHF	TRBJ1-5	TRBD1	few	TRBV27
TGCAGTGCTAGCCGAGACAGGGTTTATGGCTACACCTTC	CSASRDRVYGYTF	TRBJ1-2	TRBD1	.	TRBV20-1
TGTGCCAGCAGACAGGGGTTAATCTACGAGCAGTACTTC	CASRQGLIYEQYF	TRBJ2-7	TRBD1	few	TRBV2